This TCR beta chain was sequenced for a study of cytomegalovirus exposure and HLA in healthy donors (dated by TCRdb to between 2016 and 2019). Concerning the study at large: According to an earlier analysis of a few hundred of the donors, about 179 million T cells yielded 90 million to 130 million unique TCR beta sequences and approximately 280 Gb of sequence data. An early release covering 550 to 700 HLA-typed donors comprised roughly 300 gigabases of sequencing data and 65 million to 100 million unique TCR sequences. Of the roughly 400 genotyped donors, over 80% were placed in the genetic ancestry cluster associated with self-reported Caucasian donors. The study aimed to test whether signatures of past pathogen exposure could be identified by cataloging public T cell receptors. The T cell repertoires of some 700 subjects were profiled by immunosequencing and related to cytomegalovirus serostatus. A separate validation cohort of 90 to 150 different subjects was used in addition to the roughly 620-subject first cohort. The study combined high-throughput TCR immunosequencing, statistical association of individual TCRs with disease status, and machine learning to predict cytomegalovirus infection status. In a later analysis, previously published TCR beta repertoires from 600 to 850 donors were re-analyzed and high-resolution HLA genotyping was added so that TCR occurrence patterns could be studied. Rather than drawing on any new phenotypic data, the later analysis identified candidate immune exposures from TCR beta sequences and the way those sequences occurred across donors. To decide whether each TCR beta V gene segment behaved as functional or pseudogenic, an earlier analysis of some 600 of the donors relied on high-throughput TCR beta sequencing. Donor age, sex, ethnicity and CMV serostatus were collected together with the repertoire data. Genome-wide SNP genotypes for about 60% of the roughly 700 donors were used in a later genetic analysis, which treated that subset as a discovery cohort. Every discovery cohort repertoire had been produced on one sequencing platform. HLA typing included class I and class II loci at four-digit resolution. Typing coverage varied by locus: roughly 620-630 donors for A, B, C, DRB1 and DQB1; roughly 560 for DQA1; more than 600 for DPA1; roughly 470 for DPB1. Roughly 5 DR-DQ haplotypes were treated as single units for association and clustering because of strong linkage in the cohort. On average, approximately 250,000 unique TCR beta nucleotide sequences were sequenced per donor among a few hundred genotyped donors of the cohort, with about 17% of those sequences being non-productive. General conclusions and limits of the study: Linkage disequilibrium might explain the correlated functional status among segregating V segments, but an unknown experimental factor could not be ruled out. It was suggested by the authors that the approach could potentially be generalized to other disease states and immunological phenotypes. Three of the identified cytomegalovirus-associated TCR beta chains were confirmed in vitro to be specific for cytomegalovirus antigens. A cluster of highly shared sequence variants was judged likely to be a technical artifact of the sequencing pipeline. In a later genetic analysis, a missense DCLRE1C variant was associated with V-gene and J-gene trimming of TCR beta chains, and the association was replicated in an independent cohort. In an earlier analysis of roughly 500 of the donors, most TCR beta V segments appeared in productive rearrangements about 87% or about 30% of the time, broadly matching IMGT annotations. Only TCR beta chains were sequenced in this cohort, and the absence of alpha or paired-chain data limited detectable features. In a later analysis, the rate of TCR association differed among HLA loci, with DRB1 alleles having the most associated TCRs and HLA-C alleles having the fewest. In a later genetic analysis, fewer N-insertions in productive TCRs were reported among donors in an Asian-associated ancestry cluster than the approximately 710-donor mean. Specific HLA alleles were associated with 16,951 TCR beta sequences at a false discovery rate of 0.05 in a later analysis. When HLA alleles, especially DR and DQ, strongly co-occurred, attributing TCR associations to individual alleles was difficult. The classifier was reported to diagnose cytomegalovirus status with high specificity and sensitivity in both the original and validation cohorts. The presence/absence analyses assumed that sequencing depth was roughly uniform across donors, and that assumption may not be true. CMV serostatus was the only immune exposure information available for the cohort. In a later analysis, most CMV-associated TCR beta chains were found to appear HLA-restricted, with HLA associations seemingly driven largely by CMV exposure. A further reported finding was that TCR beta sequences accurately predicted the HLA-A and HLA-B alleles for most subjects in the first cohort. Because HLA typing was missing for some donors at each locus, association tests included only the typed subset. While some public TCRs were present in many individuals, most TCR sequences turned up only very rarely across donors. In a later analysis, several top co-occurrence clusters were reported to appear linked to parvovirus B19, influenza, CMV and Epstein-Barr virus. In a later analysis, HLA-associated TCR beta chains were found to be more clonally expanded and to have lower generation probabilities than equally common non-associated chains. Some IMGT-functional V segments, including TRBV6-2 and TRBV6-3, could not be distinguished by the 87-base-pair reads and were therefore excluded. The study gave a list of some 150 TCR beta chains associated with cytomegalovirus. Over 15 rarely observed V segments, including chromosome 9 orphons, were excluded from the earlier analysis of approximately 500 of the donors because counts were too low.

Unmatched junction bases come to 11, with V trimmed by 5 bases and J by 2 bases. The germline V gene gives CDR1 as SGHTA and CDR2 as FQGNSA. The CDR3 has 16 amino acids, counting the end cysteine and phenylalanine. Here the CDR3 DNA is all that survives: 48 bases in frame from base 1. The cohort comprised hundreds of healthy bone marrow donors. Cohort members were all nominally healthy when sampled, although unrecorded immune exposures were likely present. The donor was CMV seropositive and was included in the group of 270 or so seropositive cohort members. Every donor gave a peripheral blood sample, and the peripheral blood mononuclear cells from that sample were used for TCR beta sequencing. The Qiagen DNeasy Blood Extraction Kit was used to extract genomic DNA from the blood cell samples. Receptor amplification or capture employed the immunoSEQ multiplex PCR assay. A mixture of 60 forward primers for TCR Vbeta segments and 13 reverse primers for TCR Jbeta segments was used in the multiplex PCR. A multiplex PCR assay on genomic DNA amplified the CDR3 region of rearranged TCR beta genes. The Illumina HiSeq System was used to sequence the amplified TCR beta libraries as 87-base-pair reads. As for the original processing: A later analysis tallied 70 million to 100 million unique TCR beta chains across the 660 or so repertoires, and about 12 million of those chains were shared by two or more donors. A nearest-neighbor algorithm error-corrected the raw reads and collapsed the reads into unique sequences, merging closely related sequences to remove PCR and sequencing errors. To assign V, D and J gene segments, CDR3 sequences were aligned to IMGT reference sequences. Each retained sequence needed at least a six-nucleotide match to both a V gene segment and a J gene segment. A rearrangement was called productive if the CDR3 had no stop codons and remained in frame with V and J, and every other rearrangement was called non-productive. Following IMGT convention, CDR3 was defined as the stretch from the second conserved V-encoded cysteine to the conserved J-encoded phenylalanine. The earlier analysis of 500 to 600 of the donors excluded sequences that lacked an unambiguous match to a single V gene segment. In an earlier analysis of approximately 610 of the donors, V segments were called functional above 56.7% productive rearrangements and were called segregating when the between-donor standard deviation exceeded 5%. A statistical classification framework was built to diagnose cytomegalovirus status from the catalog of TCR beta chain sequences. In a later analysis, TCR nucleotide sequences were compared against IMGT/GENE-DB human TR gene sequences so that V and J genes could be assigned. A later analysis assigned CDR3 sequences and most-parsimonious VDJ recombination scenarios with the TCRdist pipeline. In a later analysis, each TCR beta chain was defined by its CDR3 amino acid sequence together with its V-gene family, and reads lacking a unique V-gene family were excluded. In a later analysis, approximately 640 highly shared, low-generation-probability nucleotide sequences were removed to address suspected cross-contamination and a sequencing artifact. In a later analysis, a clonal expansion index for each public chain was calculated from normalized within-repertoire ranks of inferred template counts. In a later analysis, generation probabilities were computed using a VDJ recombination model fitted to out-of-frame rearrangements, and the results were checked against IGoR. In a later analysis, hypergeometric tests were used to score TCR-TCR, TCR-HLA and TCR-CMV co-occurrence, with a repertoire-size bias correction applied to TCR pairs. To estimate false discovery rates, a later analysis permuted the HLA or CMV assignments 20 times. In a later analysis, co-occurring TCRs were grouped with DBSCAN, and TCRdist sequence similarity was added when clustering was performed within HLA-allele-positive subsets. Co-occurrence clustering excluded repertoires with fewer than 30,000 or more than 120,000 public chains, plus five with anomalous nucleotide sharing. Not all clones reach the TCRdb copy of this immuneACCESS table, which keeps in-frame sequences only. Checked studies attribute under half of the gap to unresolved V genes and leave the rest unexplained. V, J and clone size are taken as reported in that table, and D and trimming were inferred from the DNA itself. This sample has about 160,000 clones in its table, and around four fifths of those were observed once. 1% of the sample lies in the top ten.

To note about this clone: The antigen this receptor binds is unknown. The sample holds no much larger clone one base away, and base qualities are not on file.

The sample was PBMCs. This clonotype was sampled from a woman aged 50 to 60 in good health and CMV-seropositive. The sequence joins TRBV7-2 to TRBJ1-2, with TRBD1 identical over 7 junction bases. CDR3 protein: CASSIRQGDLNYGYTF. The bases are TGTGCCAGCAGCATTCGGCAGGGGGACTTAAACTATGGCTACACCTTC.